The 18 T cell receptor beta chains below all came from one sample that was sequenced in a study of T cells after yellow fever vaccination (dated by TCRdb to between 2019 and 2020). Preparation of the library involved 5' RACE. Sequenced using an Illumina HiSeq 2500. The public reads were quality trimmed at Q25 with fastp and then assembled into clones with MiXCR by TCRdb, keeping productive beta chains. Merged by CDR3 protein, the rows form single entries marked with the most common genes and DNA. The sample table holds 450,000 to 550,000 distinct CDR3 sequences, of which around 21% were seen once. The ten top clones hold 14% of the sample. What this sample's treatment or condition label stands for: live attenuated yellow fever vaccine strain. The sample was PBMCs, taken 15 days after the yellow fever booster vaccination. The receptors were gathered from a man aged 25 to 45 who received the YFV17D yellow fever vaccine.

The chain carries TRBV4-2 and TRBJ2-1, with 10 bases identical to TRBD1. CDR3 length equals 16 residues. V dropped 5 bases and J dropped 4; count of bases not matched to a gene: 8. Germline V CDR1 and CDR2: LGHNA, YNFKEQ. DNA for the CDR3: TGTGCCAGCAGCTCTTGGGGACAGGGGAATTACAATGAGCAGTTCTTC. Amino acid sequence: CASSSWGQGNYNEQFF.

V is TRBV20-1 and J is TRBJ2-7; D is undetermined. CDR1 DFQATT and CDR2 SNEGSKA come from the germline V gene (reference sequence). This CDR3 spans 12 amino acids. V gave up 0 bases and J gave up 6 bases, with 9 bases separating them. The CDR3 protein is CSARDTGPEQYF. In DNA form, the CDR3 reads TGCAGTGCTAGAGATACTGGTCCCGAGCAGTACTTC.

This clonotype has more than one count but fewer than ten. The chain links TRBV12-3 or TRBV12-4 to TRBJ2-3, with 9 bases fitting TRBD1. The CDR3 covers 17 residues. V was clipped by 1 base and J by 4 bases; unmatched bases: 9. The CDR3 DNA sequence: TGTGCCAGCAGTTTAGACAGGGGGCGCGTAATGCCAGATACGCAGTATTTT. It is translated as CASSLDRGRVMPDTQYF.

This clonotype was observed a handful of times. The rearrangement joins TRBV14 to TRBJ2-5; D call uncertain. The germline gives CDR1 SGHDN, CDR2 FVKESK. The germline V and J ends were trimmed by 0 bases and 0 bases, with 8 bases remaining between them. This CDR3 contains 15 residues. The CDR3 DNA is TGTGCCAGCAGCCAAGAGAAGGAGTACCAAGAGACCCAGTACTTC. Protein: CASSQEKEYQETQYF.

CDR3 coding DNA: TGCGCCAGCAGCCCGGCCGGGTTCTTTCAGTACTTC. Its translation: CASSPAGFFQYF. This chain uses TRBV5-1 with TRBJ2-4; D unclear. The germline V gene has CDR1 SGHRS and CDR2 YFSETQ. With 4 bases removed from V and 11 bases from J, the gap between germline ends came to 13 bases. The CDR3 length is 12 residues. The full variable domain, with the rest looked up from reference TRBV5-1 and TRBJ2-4, is KAGVTQTPRYLIKTRGQQVTLSCSPISGHRSVSWYQQTPGQGLQFLFEYFSETQRNKGNFPGRFSGRQFSNSRSEMNVSTLELGDSALYLCASSPAGFFQYFGAGTRLSVL.

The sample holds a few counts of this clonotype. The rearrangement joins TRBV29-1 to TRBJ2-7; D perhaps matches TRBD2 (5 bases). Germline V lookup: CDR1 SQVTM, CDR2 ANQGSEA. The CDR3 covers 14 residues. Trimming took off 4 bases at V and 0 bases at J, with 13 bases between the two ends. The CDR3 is CSVVRTYGSYEQYF. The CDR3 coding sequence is TGCAGCGTTGTACGGACTTATGGCTCCTACGAGCAGTACTTC.

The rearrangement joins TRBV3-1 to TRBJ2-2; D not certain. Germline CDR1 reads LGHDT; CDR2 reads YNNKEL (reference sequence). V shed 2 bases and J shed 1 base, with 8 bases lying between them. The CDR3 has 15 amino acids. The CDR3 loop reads CASSQHAENTGELFF. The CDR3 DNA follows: TGTGCCAGCAGCCAACATGCGGAGAACACCGGGGAGCTGTTTTTT.

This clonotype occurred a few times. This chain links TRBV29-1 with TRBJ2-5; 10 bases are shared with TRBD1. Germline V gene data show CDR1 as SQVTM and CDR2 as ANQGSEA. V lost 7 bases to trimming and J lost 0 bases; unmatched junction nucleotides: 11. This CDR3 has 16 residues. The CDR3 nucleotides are TGCAGCGCCGCGGGACAGGGGACACAGTACCAAGAGACCCAGTACTTC. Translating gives CSAAGQGTQYQETQYF.

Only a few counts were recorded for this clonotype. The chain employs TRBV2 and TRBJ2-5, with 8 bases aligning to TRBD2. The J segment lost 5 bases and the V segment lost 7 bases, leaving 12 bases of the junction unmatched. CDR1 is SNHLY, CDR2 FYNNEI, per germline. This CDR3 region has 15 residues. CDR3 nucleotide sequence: TGTGCCAGCACCCTCGGGAGGGGTTCCAGGGAGACCCAGTACTTC. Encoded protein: CASTLGRGSRETQYF.

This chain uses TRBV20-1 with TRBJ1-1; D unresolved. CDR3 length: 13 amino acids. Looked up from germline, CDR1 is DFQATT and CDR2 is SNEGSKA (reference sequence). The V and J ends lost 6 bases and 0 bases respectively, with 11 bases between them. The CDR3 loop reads CSARSHLNTEAFF. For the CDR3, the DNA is TGCAGTGCCCGGAGCCACCTGAACACTGAAGCTTTCTTT.

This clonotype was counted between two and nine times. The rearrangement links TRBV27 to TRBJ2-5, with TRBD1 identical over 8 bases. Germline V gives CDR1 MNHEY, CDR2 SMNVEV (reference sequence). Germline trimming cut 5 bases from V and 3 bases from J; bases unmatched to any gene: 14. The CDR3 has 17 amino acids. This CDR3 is CASSRDSEDRDEETQYF. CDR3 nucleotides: TGTGCCAGCAGTCGCGATAGCGAGGACAGGGATGAAGAGACCCAGTACTTC.

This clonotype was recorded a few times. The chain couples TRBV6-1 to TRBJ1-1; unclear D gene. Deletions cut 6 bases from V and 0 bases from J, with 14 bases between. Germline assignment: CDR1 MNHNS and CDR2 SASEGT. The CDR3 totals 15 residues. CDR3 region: CASRTKGGLNTEAFF. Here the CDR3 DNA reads TGTGCCAGCAGGACAAAGGGCGGGCTGAACACTGAAGCTTTCTTT.

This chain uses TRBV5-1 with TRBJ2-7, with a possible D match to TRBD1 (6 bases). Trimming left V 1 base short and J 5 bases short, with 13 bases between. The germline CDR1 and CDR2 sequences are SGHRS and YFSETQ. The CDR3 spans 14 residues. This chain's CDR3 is CASSLQAGVDEQYF. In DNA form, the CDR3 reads TGCGCCAGCAGCTTGCAGGCAGGGGTCGACGAGCAGTACTTC.

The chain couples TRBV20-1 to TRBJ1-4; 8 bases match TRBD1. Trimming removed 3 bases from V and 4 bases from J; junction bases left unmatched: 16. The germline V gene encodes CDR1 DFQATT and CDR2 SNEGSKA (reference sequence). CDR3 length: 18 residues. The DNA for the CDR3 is TGCAGTGCTAGCCTCCCGAACCGACAGGGGTCCCTTAATGAAAAACTGTTTTTT. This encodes CSASLPNRQGSLNEKLFF.

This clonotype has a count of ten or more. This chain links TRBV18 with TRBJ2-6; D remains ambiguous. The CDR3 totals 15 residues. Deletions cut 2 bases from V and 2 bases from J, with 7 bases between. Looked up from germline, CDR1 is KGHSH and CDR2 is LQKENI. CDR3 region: CASSPDGAGANVLTF. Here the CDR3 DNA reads TGTGCCAGCTCACCAGATGGGGCTGGGGCCAACGTCCTGACTTTC.

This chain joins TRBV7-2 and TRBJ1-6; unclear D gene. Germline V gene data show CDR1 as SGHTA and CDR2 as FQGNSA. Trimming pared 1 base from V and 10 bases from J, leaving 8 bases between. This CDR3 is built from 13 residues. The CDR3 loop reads CASSLEPGSPLHF. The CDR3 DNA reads TGTGCCAGCAGCTTAGAGCCGGGGTCACCCCTCCACTTT.

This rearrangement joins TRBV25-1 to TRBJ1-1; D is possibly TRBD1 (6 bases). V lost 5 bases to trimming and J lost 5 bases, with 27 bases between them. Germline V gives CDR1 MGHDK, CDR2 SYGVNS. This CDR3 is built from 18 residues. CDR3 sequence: CASSIGWGQDGGETEAFF. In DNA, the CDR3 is TGTGCCAGCAGTATCGGGTGGGGGCAGGACGGCGGGGAGACTGAAGCTTTCTTT.

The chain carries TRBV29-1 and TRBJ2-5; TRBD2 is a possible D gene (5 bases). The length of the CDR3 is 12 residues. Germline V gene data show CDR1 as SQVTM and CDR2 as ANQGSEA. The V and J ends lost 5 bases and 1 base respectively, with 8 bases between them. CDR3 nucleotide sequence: TGCAGCGTTCTGCTAGCCCAAGAGACCCAGTACTTC. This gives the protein CSVLLAQETQYF.